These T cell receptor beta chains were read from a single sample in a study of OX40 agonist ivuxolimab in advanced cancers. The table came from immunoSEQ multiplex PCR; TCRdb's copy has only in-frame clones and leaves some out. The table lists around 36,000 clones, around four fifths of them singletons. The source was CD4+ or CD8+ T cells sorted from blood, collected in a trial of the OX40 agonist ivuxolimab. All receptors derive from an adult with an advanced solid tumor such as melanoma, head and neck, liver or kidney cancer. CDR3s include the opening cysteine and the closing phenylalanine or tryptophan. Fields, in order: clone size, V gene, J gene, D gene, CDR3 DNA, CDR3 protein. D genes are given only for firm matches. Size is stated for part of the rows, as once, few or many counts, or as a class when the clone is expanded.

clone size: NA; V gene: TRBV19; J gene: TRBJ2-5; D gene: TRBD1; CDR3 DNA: TGTGCCAGTAGTCAGGACAGGTCTACAACCCAGTACTTC; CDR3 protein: CASSQDRSTTQYF
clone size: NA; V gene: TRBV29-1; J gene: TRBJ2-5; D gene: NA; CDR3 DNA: TGCAGCGTTGAGAAGGAGGGTGAGACCCAGTACTTC; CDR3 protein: CSVEKEGETQYF
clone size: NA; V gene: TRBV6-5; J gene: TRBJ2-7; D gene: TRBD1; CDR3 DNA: TGTGCCAGCAGTTACGGGACAGGGATATACGAGCAGTACTTC; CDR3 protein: CASSYGTGIYEQYF
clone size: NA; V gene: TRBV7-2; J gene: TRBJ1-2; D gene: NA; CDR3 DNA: TGTGCCAGCAGCCCATGGACCTATGGCTATGGCTACACCTTC; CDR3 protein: CASSPWTYGYGYTF
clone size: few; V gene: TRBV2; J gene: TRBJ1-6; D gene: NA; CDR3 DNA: TGTGCCAGCAGGGCGACAGCGACCACGTCACCCCTCCACTTT; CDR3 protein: CASRATATTSPLHF
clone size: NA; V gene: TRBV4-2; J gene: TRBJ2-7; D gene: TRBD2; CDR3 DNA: TGTGCCAGCAGCCAAGAAACGGGAGGGACCCACGAGCAGTACTTC; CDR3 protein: CASSQETGGTHEQYF
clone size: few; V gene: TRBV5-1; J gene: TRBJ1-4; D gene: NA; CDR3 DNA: TGCGCCAGCAGCTTGGCCGCAGGGGCCGAAGAAAAACTGTTTTTT; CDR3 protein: CASSLAAGAEEKLFF
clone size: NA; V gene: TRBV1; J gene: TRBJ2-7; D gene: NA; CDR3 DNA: TGCACCAGCAGCCTCCGATGCTACGAGCAGTACTTC; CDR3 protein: CTSSLRCYEQYF
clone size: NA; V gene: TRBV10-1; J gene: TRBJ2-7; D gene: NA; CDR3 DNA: TGCGCCAGCAGTGGGGGTTACCAGGAGCAGTACTTC; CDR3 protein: CASSGGYQEQYF
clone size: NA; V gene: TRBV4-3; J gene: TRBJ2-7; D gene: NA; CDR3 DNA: TGCGCCAGCAGCCTCCAACCGGGGGGCCGGAACGAGCAGTACTTC; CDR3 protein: CASSLQPGGRNEQYF
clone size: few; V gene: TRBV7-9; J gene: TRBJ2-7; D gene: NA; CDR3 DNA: TGTGCCAGCAGCTTAGCCCAGGGGCACGAGCAGTACTTC; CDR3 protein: CASSLAQGHEQYF
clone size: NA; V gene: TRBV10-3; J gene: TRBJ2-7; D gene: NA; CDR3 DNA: TGTGCCATCAGTGAGTCGGTGAGGGGTCCCCTCGAAGAGCAGTACTTC; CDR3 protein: CAISESVRGPLEEQYF
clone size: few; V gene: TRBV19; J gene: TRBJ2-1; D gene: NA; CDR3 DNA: TGTGCCAGCTCGACTGCCGGGGATTCCTACAATGAGCAGTTCTTC; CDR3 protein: CASSTAGDSYNEQFF
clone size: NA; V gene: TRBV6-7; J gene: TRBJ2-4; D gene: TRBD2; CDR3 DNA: TGTGCCAGCAGGGTGCCGGGACTAGCGGGGGGGAACATTCAGTACTTC; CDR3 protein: CASRVPGLAGGNIQYF
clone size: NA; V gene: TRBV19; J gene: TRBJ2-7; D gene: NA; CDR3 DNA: TGTGCCAGTAGTCAGAGCTCCTACGAGCAGTACTTC; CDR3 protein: CASSQSSYEQYF
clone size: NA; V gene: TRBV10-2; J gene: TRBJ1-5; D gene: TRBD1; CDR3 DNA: TGCGCCAGCCGGAAGGGACAGGGCAATCAGCCCCAGCATTTT; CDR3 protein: CASRKGQGNQPQHF
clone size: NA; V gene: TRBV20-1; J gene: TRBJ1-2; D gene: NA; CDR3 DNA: TGCAGTGCATCGGGGCCGTATGGCTACACCTTC; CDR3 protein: CSASGPYGYTF
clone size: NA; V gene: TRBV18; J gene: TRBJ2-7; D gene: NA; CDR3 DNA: TGTGCCAGCTCACCACCCGGATGGGTTACCTACGAGCAGTACTTC; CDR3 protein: CASSPPGWVTYEQYF
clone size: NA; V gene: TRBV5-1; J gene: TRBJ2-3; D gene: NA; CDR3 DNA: TGCGCCAGCAGCTTGGCCACAGGGCACACAGATACGCAGTATTTT; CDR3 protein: CASSLATGHTDTQYF
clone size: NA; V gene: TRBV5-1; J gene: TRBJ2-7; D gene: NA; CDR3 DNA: TGCGCCAGCAGGTTCCGGGACACCGTTGACTACGAGCAGTACTTC; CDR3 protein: CASRFRDTVDYEQYF
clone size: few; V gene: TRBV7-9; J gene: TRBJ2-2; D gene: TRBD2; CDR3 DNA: TGTGCCAGCAGCTCCGGACTAGCGGGAGTGGGGACCGGGGAGCTGTTTTTT; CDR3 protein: CASSSGLAGVGTGELFF
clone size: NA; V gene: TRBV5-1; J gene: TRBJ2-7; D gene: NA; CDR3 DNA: TGCGCCAGCAGCTTTGGAGGTTCGGCCTACGAGCAGTACTTC; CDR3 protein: CASSFGGSAYEQYF
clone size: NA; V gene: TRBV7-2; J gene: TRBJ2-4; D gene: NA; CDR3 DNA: TGTGCCAGCAGCTTCAACGGGGGCCTAGCCAAAAACATTCAGTACTTC; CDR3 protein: CASSFNGGLAKNIQYF
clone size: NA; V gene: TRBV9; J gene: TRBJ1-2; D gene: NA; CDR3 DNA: TGTGCCAGCAGCGTAGATGGCACTAACTATGGCTACACCTTC; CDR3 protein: CASSVDGTNYGYTF
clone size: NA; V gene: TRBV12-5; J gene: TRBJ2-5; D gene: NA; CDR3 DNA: TGTGCTAGTGGTTTGGGACAGCAAGAGACCCAGTACTTC; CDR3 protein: CASGLGQQETQYF